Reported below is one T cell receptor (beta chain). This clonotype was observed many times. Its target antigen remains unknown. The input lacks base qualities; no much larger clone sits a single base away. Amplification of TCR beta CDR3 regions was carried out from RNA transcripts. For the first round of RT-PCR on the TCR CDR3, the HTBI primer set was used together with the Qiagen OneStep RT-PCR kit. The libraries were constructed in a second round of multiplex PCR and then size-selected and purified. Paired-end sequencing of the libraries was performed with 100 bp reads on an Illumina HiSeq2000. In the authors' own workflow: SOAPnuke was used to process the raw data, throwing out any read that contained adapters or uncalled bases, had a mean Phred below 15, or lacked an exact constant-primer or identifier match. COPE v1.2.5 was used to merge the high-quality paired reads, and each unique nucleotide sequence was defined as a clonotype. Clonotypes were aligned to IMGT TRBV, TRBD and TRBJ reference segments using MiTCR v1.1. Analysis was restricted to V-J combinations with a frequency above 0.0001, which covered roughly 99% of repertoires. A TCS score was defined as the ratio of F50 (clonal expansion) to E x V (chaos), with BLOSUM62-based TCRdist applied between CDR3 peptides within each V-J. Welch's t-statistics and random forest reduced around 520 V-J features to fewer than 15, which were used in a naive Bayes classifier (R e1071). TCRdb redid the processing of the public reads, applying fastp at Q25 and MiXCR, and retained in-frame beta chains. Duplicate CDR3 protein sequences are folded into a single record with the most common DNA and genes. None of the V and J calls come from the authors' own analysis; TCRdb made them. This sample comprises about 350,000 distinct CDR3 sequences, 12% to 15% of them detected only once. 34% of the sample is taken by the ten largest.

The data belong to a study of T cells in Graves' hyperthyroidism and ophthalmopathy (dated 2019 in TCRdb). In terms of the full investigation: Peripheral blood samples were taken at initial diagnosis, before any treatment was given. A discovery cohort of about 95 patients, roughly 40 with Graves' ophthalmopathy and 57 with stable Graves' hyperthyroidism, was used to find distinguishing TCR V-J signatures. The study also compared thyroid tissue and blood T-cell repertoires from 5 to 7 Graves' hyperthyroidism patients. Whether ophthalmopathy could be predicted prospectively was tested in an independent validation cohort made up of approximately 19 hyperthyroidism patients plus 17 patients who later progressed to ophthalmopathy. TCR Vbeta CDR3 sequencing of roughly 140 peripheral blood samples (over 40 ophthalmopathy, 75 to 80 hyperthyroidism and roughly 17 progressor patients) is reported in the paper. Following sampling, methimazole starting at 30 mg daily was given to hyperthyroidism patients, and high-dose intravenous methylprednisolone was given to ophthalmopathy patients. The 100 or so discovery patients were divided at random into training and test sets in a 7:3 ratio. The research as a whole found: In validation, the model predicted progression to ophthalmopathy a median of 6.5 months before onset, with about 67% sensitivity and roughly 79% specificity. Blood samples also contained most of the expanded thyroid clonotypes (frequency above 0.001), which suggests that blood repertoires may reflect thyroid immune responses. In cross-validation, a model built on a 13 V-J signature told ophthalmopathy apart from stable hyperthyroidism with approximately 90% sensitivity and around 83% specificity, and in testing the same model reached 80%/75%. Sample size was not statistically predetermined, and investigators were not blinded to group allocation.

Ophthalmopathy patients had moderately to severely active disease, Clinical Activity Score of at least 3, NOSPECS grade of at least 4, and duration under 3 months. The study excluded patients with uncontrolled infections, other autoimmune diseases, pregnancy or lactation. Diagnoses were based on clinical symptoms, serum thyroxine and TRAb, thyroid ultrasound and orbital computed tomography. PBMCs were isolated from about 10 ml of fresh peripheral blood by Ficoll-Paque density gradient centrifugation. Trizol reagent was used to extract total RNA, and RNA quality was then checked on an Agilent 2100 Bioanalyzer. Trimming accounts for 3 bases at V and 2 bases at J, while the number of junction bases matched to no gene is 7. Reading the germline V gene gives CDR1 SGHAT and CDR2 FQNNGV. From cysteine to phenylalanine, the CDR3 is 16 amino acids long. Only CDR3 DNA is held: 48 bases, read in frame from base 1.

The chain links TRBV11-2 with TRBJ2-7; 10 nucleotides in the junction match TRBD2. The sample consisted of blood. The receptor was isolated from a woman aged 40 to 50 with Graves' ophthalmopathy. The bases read TGTGCCAGCAGCTTGGATAGGACTAGCGGTGCCTACGAGCAGTACTTC. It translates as CASSLDRTSGAYEQYF.